These T cell receptor beta chains were read from a single sample in a study of T cells after yellow fever vaccination. TCRdb analysed the 5' RACE reads with MiXCR anew, one entry per CDR3 protein. This table holds hundreds of thousands of distinct CDR3 sequences, 9.5% to 15% found once. This specimen consisted of CD4+ T cells sorted from PBMCs, obtained 15 days after the yellow fever booster vaccination. Receptor source: a young man who received the YFV17D yellow fever vaccine. The CDR3 runs from the conserved cysteine through the conserved F or W. D genes are given only for firm matches. For some rows the clone size is stated as once, few or many, or as a class when expanded; others skip it.

-	-	TRBV29-1	TRBJ2-3	CSVGSQGGTQYF	TGCAGCGTTGGGTCCCAGGGAGGAACGCAGTATTTT
TRBD1	-	TRBV12-3/TRBV12-4	TRBJ1-2	CASSLRTRGLYGYTF	TGTGCCAGCAGTTTACGTACCAGGGGGCTTTATGGCTACACCTTC
TRBD1	few	TRBV9	TRBJ2-1	CASSVLIPGQGGEQFF	TGTGCCAGCAGCGTACTAATCCCGGGACAGGGCGGTGAGCAGTTCTTC
-	-	TRBV7-9	TRBJ2-3	CASSLFIRTDTQYF	TGTGCCAGCAGCTTATTCATTCGCACAGATACGCAGTATTTT
TRBD1	few	TRBV9	TRBJ1-2	CASSVAEGGVYGYTF	TGTGCCAGCAGCGTGGCCGAAGGGGGCGTCTATGGCTACACCTTC
-	-	TRBV10-3	TRBJ2-3	CAISESGGGREDTQYF	TGTGCCATCAGTGAGTCGGGGGGGGGCCGGGAAGATACGCAGTATTTT
-	many	TRBV28	TRBJ1-2	CASSSVNYGYTF	TGTGCCAGCAGCTCAGTGAACTATGGCTACACCTTC
-	-	TRBV20-1	TRBJ2-6	CSAQVHHSGANVLTF	TGCAGTGCCCAGGTCCACCACTCTGGGGCCAACGTCCTGACTTTC
-	-	TRBV10-3	TRBJ2-3	CAIRIPAGDTQYF	TGTGCCATCAGGATTCCCGCGGGAGATACGCAGTATTTT
-	few	TRBV2	TRBJ2-7	CASRRRVAGGYEQYF	TGTGCCTCCCGGAGACGTGTGGCGGGCGGCTACGAGCAGTACTTC
-	-	TRBV4-1	TRBJ2-4	CASSQDWSGGNIQYF	TGCGCCAGCAGCCAAGATTGGTCAGGGGGGAACATTCAGTACTTC
-	once	TRBV6-5	TRBJ1-6	CASSFTGYSPLHF	TGTGCCAGCAGTTTTACAGGGTACTCACCCCTCCACTTT
-	few	TRBV5-1	TRBJ1-1	CASSYRSGNTEAFF	TGCGCCAGCAGCTACAGGTCCGGGAACACTGAAGCTTTCTTT
-	few	TRBV7-2	TRBJ2-3	CASSLDFAAGSTDTQYF	TGTGCCAGCAGCTTAGACTTCGCGGCCGGAAGCACAGATACGCAGTATTTT
TRBD1	few	TRBV27	TRBJ1-1	CASGQGTGEAFF	TGTGCCAGTGGACAGGGGACTGGAGAAGCTTTCTTT
-	many	TRBV5-1	TRBJ2-2	CASSNTPGGFTGELFF	TGCGCCAGCAGCAACACTCCAGGGGGGTTCACCGGGGAGCTGTTTTTT
TRBD2	-	TRBV20-1	TRBJ2-5	CSARGLAGETQYF	TGCAGTGCTAGGGGACTAGCGGGGGAGACCCAGTACTTC
-	few	TRBV2	TRBJ1-1	CASLKERDTEAFF	TGTGCCAGCCTTAAGGAAAGGGACACTGAAGCTTTCTTT
-	many	TRBV19	TRBJ2-1	CASSMRGSSYNEQFF	TGTGCCAGTAGTATGCGGGGTAGCTCCTACAATGAGCAGTTCTTC
-	-	TRBV3-1	TRBJ1-2	CASSGPGRFVGYTF	TGTGCCAGCAGCGGCCCGGGCAGGTTCGTCGGCTACACCTTC
-	few	TRBV6-5	TRBJ2-7	CASSYSTRGPALYEQYF	TGTGCCAGCAGTTACTCGACCCGGGGCCCCGCCCTATACGAGCAGTACTTC
TRBD1	-	TRBV24-1	TRBJ2-5	CATSDLKGTGVETQYF	TGTGCCACCAGTGATTTGAAAGGGACAGGGGTTGAGACCCAGTACTTC
-	few	TRBV6-2/TRBV6-3	TRBJ2-5	CASTPYRLDQETQYF	TGTGCCAGCACCCCATACAGGTTGGACCAAGAGACCCAGTACTTC
TRBD2	many	TRBV20-1	TRBJ2-1	CSAPSGRSGGANEQFF	TGCAGTGCTCCTTCTGGCCGGAGCGGGGGGGCGAATGAGCAGTTCTTC
-	few	TRBV4-1	TRBJ2-7	CASSQDVGRAYEQYF	TGCGCCAGCAGCCAAGACGTAGGCAGGGCGTACGAGCAGTACTTC
-	many	TRBV18	TRBJ1-1	CASSPQHPAPEAFF	TGTGCCAGCTCACCACAGCATCCGGCCCCTGAAGCTTTCTTT
-	few	TRBV18	TRBJ1-2	CASSPQRDGDSSDGYTF	TGTGCCAGCTCACCACAAAGGGACGGAGACTCGTCCGATGGCTACACCTTC
-	-	TRBV4-1	TRBJ1-1	CASSQDLQSTLNTEAFF	TGCGCCAGCAGCCAGGATTTACAGAGCACACTGAACACTGAAGCTTTCTTT
-	few	TRBV12-3/TRBV12-4	TRBJ1-5	CASSFPGMGNQPQHF	TGTGCCAGCAGTTTCCCCGGGATGGGCAATCAGCCCCAGCATTTT
TRBD1	-	TRBV11-2	TRBJ2-7	CASSLVLGGPLGEQYF	TGTGCCAGCAGCTTAGTTTTAGGGGGCCCCCTGGGCGAGCAGTACTTC
-	many	TRBV5-1	TRBJ2-1	CASSLEGSPYNEQFF	TGCGCCAGCAGCTTGGAAGGGAGCCCCTACAATGAGCAGTTCTTC
TRBD1	once	TRBV20-1	TRBJ1-3	CSARIQGANTIYF	TGCAGTGCTAGAATTCAGGGGGCAAACACCATATATTTT
-	many	TRBV6-1	TRBJ2-5	CASSGGTGMETQYF	TGTGCCAGCAGTGGGGGCACAGGGATGGAGACCCAGTACTTC
-	few	TRBV7-2	TRBJ2-1	CASRGSPSEQFF	TGTGCCAGCAGAGGTAGTCCATCTGAGCAGTTCTTC
-	-	TRBV4-3	TRBJ1-2	CASSQALEGYSYTF	TGCGCCAGCAGCCAAGCCCTAGAGGGCTATAGCTACACCTTC
TRBD2	few	TRBV5-5	TRBJ2-5	CASSWTSPQETQYF	TGTGCCAGCAGCTGGACTAGCCCCCAAGAGACCCAGTACTTC
-	-	TRBV7-9	TRBJ1-2	CASSLVAGRKRVSDYGYTF	TGTGCCAGCAGCTTAGTTGCGGGGCGTAAAAGGGTATCGGACTATGGCTACACCTTC
-	-	TRBV4-3	TRBJ2-2	CASSQDFEGLGELFF	TGCGCCAGCAGCCAAGATTTTGAGGGCCTCGGGGAGCTGTTTTTT
TRBD1	-	TRBV20-1	TRBJ1-2	CSGRGGRTYGYTF	TGCAGTGGAAGAGGGGGCCGTACATATGGCTACACCTTC
-	-	TRBV4-1	TRBJ1-4	CASSQGPQLASTNEKLFF	TGCGCCAGCAGCCAGGGTCCCCAGTTGGCTTCGACTAATGAAAAACTGTTTTTT
-	-	TRBV20-1	TRBJ1-6	CSARGQGNSPLHF	TGCAGTGCTAGGGGGCAGGGTAATTCACCCCTCCACTTT
-	-	TRBV18	TRBJ2-3	CASSPPRGGPADTQYF	TGTGCCAGCTCACCACCCAGGGGCGGCCCGGCAGATACGCAGTATTTT
-	many	TRBV10-2	TRBJ2-3	CASSEQSQGADTQYF	TGCGCCAGCAGTGAGCAGTCTCAGGGCGCAGATACGCAGTATTTT
-	-	TRBV9	TRBJ1-1	CASGRTNTEAFF	TGTGCCAGCGGGCGGACGAACACTGAAGCTTTCTTT
-	few	TRBV10-3	TRBJ2-1	CAISEGQLSYNEQFF	TGTGCCATCAGTGAGGGCCAGTTATCCTACAATGAGCAGTTCTTC
TRBD2	many	TRBV10-3	TRBJ2-3	CAISILAGDDTQYF	TGTGCCATCAGTATCCTAGCGGGGGACGATACGCAGTATTTT
TRBD1	few	TRBV29-1	TRBJ2-2	CSGAGGAGTGELFF	TGCAGCGGCGCAGGGGGCGCGGGCACCGGGGAGCTGTTTTTT
TRBD1	few	TRBV12-3/TRBV12-4	TRBJ1-5	CASKSGTGPYQPQHF	TGTGCCAGCAAGAGTGGGACAGGCCCTTATCAGCCCCAGCATTTT